This paragraph covers one TCR beta chain sequence. Ten or more counts support this clonotype. Its antigen remains unidentified. One base away there is no much larger clone; base qualities are not given. This record belongs to a study of T cell repertoires in cytomegalovirus infection (dated by TCRdb to between 2018 and 2020). At the level of the whole study: The peptide stimulations were aimed at well-studied HLA-B-restricted epitopes as well as recently identified HLA-C-restricted CMV epitopes, whose presentation resists viral immunomodulation. Donor HLA type was relevant to the analysis, as public TCR beta signatures indicated carriage of CMV infection together with the matching HLA type.

This specimen's treatment or condition label, per the study, means: in vitro stimulation with specific CMV peptide epitopes to enrich CMV-specific T cells. Sequencing instrument: Illumina HiSeq 1500. In-frame beta chains were kept once TCRdb had trimmed the public reads at Q25 with fastp and called clones with MiXCR. Entries that share a CDR3 protein sequence are merged under the most common genes and DNA. The sample table lists around 800,000 distinct CDR3 sequences, approximately 32% of them with a count of one. The ten biggest clones cover roughly 12% of the sample. V is pared back by 6 bases and J by 1 base, with 12 bases lying between the germline termini. From its cysteine to its phenylalanine, the CDR3 spans 14 amino acids. The CDR3 DNA has 42 bases and is translated from base 1. General study outcomes and caveats: Carriers of CMV infection plus the relevant HLA type were discriminated by the cumulative frequency of public TCR beta family members in the study cohort and in an independent 352-donor cohort. In the ex vivo response, HLA-C-restricted CMV-specific TCR beta clonotypes were dominant, and in two of eight donors the single most frequent clonotype came from this HLA-C-restricted group.

The chain uses TRBV12-3 or TRBV12-4 and TRBJ1-1, with no reliable assignment of the D segment. Sequencing was performed on cultured CD8+ T cells from PBMCs, taken from culture after CMV antigen stimulation. The clonotype comes from a human donor in good health (CMV status not recorded). Some clones in this sample may be carry-over from other donors' samples. The CDR3 here reads CASRRRAGNTEAFF. Read as DNA, the sequence is TGTGCCAGCAGGAGGCGGGCAGGGAACACTGAAGCTTTCTTT.